Listed here are 18 T cell receptor beta chains from one sample, sequenced in a study of graft-versus-host responses after intestinal transplantation. To release intraepithelial and lamina propria lymphocytes, the graft tissue was processed. Assay: immunoSEQ multiplex PCR; the TCRdb copy retains only in-frame clones and omits some. Of almost 15,000 clones in the sample, 67% were seen once. Sequences were derived from ileum tissue, sampled 650 to 700 days after intestinal transplantation. These receptor sequences come from a human patient who received an intestinal transplant, so some T cells may come from the graft donor.

The chain is built from TRBV7-9 and TRBJ1-6; TRBD1 matches 7 bases. In germline, CDR1 is SEHNR, CDR2 FQNEAQ (reference sequence). The CDR3 is 15 amino acids. V was pared by 5 bases and J by 5 bases, with 6 bases of the junction left unmatched. The CDR3 DNA is TGTGCCAGCAGCGTAGGGACAGCCAATAATTCACCCCTCCACTTT. Translating gives CASSVGTANNSPLHF.

With respect to this clone: The sample has other DNA sequences that encode this CDR3 too. V gene TRBV5-1 combines with J gene TRBJ2-3, with D possibly matching TRBD2 (6 bases). CDR3 size: 14 residues. Germline values: CDR1 SGHRS, CDR2 YFSETQ. Trimming stripped 0 bases from V and 2 bases from J, with 7 bases between. The CDR3 sequence: CASSLGGVTDTQYF. Here the CDR3 DNA reads TGCGCCAGCAGCTTGGGGGGGGTCACAGATACGCAGTATTTT.

V usage is TRBV4-1 and J usage is TRBJ2-1; the match to TRBD2 covers 8 bases. Trimming took 0 bases from V and 4 from J; bases not matched to a gene: 5. The germline CDR1 and CDR2 sequences are MGHRA and YSYEKL. The CDR3 is 16 residues long. The CDR3 loop is CASSQEVAGSYNEQFF. The CDR3, as DNA: TGCGCCAGCAGCCAAGAAGTAGCGGGGTCTTACAATGAGCAGTTCTTC.

This clone was observed a handful of times. V is TRBV5-1 and J is TRBJ2-3; possible D gene TRBD2, 6 bases. This CDR3 is 18 amino acids long. Germline V gene sequence: CDR1 SGHRS, CDR2 YFSETQ. Trimming stripped 2 bases from V and 4 bases from J, with 23 bases between. The CDR3 nucleotides are TGCGCCAGCAGCTTACAGACGTCGGCCTACGCGGGGTCAGATACGCAGTATTTT. It is translated as CASSLQTSAYAGSDTQYF.

The V call is TRBV4-1, the J call TRBJ1-2, with D possibly TRBD1 on 6 matching bases. Per germline, CDR1 MGHRA and CDR2 YSYEKL. CDR3 size: 16 residues. Trimming removed 1 base at V and 4 bases at J, with 16 bases between. CDR3 nucleotide sequence: TGCGCCAGCAGCCAAGTTTTAGGGGGGGTAATCTATGGCTACACCTTC. This encodes CASSQVLGGVIYGYTF.

The genes are TRBV30 and TRBJ2-1; D uncertain. The CDR3 covers 11 residues. Germline CDR1 reads GTSNPN; CDR2 reads SVGIG (reference sequence). The V end was cut by 1 base, the J end by 8 bases, with 6 bases between. The CDR3 nucleotides read TGTGCCTGGAGTGCCCGGGATGAGCAGTTCTTC. Residues: CAWSARDEQFF.

The sample holds a few counts of this clone. The V gene is TRBV19, the J gene TRBJ2-1, with TRBD2 identical over 11 bases. The CDR3 covers 15 residues. J was trimmed by 4 bases and V by 3 bases; bases with no gene match: 2. Germline lookup yields CDR1 LNHDA and CDR2 SQIVND (reference sequence). CDR3 in amino acids: CASSIGTSGYNEQFF. CDR3 nucleotides: TGTGCCAGTAGTATTGGGACTAGCGGATACAATGAGCAGTTCTTC. The complete variable domain, with remaining parts taken from reference TRBV19 and TRBJ2-1, reads DGGITQSPKYLFRKEGQNVTLSCEQNLNHDAMYWYRQDPGQGLRLIYYSQIVNDFQKGDIAEGYSVSREKKESFPLTVTSAQKNPTAFYLCASSIGTSGYNEQFFGPGTRLTVL.

J is TRBJ1-1 and V is TRBV9; 9 nucleotides align to TRBD1. Germline V CDR1 and CDR2: SGDLS, YYNGEE. The CDR3 sequence is 15 residues long. After removal of 3 bases from V and 1 base from J, the junction contained 4 bases not matched to a gene. The CDR3 region is CASSATGGGNTEAFF. CDR3 DNA: TGTGCCAGCAGCGCGACAGGGGGGGGGAACACTGAAGCTTTCTTT. The full variable domain, with the rest looked up from reference TRBV9 and TRBJ1-1, is DSGVTQTPKHLITATGQRVTLRCSPRSGDLSVYWYQQSLDQGLQFLIQYYNGEERAKGNILERFSAQQFPDLHSELNLSSLELGDSALYFCASSATGGGNTEAFFGQGTRLTVV.

On this clone: Compared with germline, one end of the junction differs, possibly owing to a read error. The rearrangement uses TRBV7-9 and TRBJ2-7; possible D gene TRBD2, 6 bases. Germline loops: CDR1 SEHNR, CDR2 FQNEAQ (reference sequence). CDR3 size: 13 residues. CDR3 in amino acids: CASSLDVMGPRGF. CDR3 in DNA: TGTGCCAGCAGCTTAGACGTCATGGGGCCGCGGGGCTTC.

The chain carries TRBV7-2 and TRBJ2-3; the D gene is possibly TRBD2 (6 bases). The CDR3 sequence is 13 residues long. Between the trimmed V and J ends, which lost 2 bases and 5 bases, there was a span of 8 bases. CDR1 and CDR2 (germline): SGHTA, FQGNSA. The CDR3 nucleotides read TGTGCCAGCAGCTTATCGGGGGAAGATACGCAGTATTTT. It yields the protein CASSLSGEDTQYF.

The CDR3 DNA reads as TGTGCCAGCAGCTTAGAGGGACTAGCGGGGAGCTACGAGCAGTACTTC. The encoded protein is CASSLEGLAGSYEQYF. V and J are TRBV11-2 and TRBJ2-7; 13 positions agree with TRBD2. Germline values: CDR1 SGHAT, CDR2 FQNNGV. The J segment lost 3 bases and the V segment lost 0 bases, leaving 2 bases of the junction unmatched. CDR3 size: 16 residues.

V usage is TRBV6-5 and J usage is TRBJ1-1; 8 bases match TRBD1. The ends lost 3 bases at V and 2 bases at J; junction bases unmatched: 2. CDR1 and CDR2 (germline): MNHEY, SVGAGI. The CDR3 consists of 14 residues. The CDR3, as DNA: TGTGCCAGCAGTTATGACAGGGGCAACACTGAAGCTTTCTTT. Translating gives CASSYDRGNTEAFF.

This clone was counted only a few times. The gene calls are TRBV7-9 and TRBJ2-3; TRBD1 aligns across 9 bases. V shed 4 bases and J 5 bases; nucleotides not matched to a gene: 7. Germline CDR1 is SEHNR and CDR2 is FQNEAQ (reference sequence). CDR3 size: 15 residues. The CDR3: CASSSTGTGIDTQYF. The CDR3 coding sequence is TGTGCCAGCAGCTCGACCGGGACAGGGATAGATACGCAGTATTTT. The full variable domain, its missing parts supplied by reference TRBV7-9 and TRBJ2-3, is DTGVSQNPRHKITKRGQNVTFRCDPISEHNRLYWYRQTLGQGPEFLTYFQNEAQLEKSRLLSDRFSAERPKGSFSTLEIQRTEQGDSAMYLCASSSTGTGIDTQYFGPGTRLTVL.

This clone was seen more than once but under ten times. This chain joins TRBV6-6 and TRBJ1-3, with TRBD1 matching 8 bases. CDR3 length equals 16 residues. V shed 4 bases, J shed 0 bases, and the junction held 5 bases outside the gene matches. Germline V CDR1 and CDR2: MNHNY, SVGAGI (reference sequence). The CDR3 loop reads CASSWGGQGSGNTIYF. The CDR3 nucleotides read TGTGCCAGCAGTTGGGGCGGACAGGGCTCTGGAAACACCATATATTTT.

The J gene is TRBJ1-1, the V gene TRBV4-1, with D possibly being TRBD1 (5 bases). The CDR3 runs to 14 residues. The V end was cut by 1 base, the J end by 1 base, with 7 bases between. Germline-derived CDR1 and CDR2 are MGHRA and YSYEKL. The CDR3 is CASSQGTPNTEAFF. The CDR3 DNA follows: TGCGCCAGCAGCCAAGGGACACCGAACACTGAAGCTTTCTTT.

This clone showed up just a few times. The chain combines TRBV5-8 with TRBJ2-3; D possibly corresponds to TRBD2 (5 bases). Trimming stripped 0 bases from V and 5 bases from J, with 7 bases between. The length of the CDR3 is 13 residues. Germline loops: CDR1 SGHTS, CDR2 YDEGEE. The CDR3, as DNA: TGTGCCAGCAGCTTGGGTCGGGGAGATACGCAGTATTTT. Amino acid sequence: CASSLGRGDTQYF.

V is TRBV11-3 and J is TRBJ1-2; D is perhaps TRBD1 (5 bases). The germline V gene encodes CDR1 SGHNT and CDR2 YENEEA. The CDR3 covers 17 residues. Between the trimmed V and J ends, which lost 4 bases and 0 bases, there was a span of 18 bases. The CDR3 here is CASSSPPGRGPNYGYTF. CDR3 nucleotides: TGTGCCAGCAGCTCCCCGCCAGGGAGGGGCCCTAACTATGGCTACACCTTC. The variable domain in full, with the rest retrieved from reference TRBV11-3 and TRBJ1-2, is EAGVVQSPRYKIIEKKQPVAFWCNPISGHNTLYWYLQNLGQGPELLIRYENEEAVDDSQLPKDRFSAERLKGVDSTLKIQPAELGDSAVYLCASSSPPGRGPNYGYTFGSGTRLTVV.

This clone has a handful of counts. The V and J genes are TRBV30 and TRBJ2-5; 7 bases fit TRBD1. CDR3 size: 14 residues. Germline values: CDR1 GTSNPN, CDR2 SVGIG (reference sequence). V lost 4 bases, J lost 3 bases, and 8 bases stayed unmatched. Written as DNA, the CDR3 is TGTGCCTGGACATCAACAGGGGCTGAAGAGACCCAGTACTTC. Residues: CAWTSTGAEETQYF.